This passage covers 21 T cell receptor beta chains from one sample sequenced in a study of T cells in localized non-small cell lung cancer (dated by TCRdb to about 2020). The protocol used for the library was the immunoSEQ multiplex PCR assay. TCRdb carries this immuneACCESS record with in-frame sequences only. Its versions omit some clonotypes, under half of them owing to an unresolved V gene in the studies checked, with the rest unexplained. The table for this sample lists approximately 80,000 clones; about 84% of them were counted only once. More than 9% of the sample is in the top ten clones. The source was peripheral blood, collected before any cancer treatment. The receptors here all came from a female donor older than 55 with stage I lung adenocarcinoma.

J is TRBJ1-1 and V is TRBV11-2, with D possibly TRBD1 on 5 matching bases. This CDR3 contains 14 residues. Looked up from germline, CDR1 is SGHAT and CDR2 is FQNNGV. The V gene lost 3 bases and the J gene lost 4 bases, with 12 bases spanning the gap. CDR3 in amino acids: CASSFGGTGTEAFF. The CDR3, as DNA: TGTGCCAGCAGCTTTGGGGGGACGGGCACTGAAGCTTTCTTT.

The V gene is TRBV7-2, the J gene TRBJ2-1; D is possibly TRBD1 (7 bases). This CDR3 has 15 amino acids. Per the germline V gene, CDR1 is SGHTA and CDR2 is FQGNSA. The V and J ends lost 5 bases and 6 bases respectively, with 17 bases between them. The CDR3 DNA is TGTGCCAGCAGCCCCAGAGGGACAGCGGGCAATGAGCAGTTCTTC. This translates into CASSPRGTAGNEQFF.

V and J are TRBV15 and TRBJ2-3; D gene ambiguous. Germline V gene data show CDR1 as LNHNV and CDR2 as YYDKDF (reference sequence). The CDR3 has 11 amino acids. With 3 bases removed from V and 5 bases from J, the gap between germline ends came to 3 bases. The CDR3 DNA reads as TGTGCCACCAGCAGCCAAGATACGCAGTATTTT. Amino acid sequence: CATSSQDTQYF. Full variable domain (remainder filled in from reference TRBV15 and TRBJ2-3): DAMVIQNPRYQVTQFGKPVTLSCSQTLNHNVMYWYQQKSSQAPKLLFHYYDKDFNNEADTPDNFQSRRPNTSFCFLDIRSPGLGDTAMYLCATSSQDTQYFGPGTRLTVL.

V gene TRBV5-4 combines with J gene TRBJ2-7; 9 bases agree with TRBD1. CDR3 length equals 14 residues. Germline loops: CDR1 SGHNT, CDR2 YYREEE (reference sequence). The V segment lost 4 bases and the J segment 4 bases; nucleotides outside the gene matches: 6. CDR3 nucleotide sequence: TGTGCCAGCAGCCGAGGGGGACAGGGATACGAGCAGTACTTC. It yields the protein CASSRGGQGYEQYF. Combining the CDR3 with reference TRBV5-4 and TRBJ2-7 gives the whole variable domain ETGVTQSPTHLIKTRGQQVTLRCSSQSGHNTVSWYQQALGQGPQFIFQYYREEENGRGNFPPRFSGLQFPNYSSELNVNALELDDSALYLCASSRGGQGYEQYFGPGTRLTVT.

The rearrangement joins TRBV6-5 to TRBJ1-2; 7 positions match TRBD1. The germline V gene has CDR1 MNHEY and CDR2 SVGAGI. V shed 2 bases and J 4 bases; nucleotides not matched to a gene: 1. The CDR3 contains 13 residues. The CDR3 region has the DNA TGTGCCAGCAGTTACCCAGGGGGCTATGGCTACACCTTC. Translating it yields CASSYPGGYGYTF.

The gene calls are TRBV7-3 and TRBJ2-7; 9 nucleotides line up with TRBD1. The CDR3 runs 15 residues. V dropped 5 bases and J dropped 3; count of bases not matched to a gene: 8. CDR1 and CDR2 from the germline V gene are SGHTA and FQGTGA. The CDR3 region has the DNA TGTGCCAGCAGCAAACCGGGACAGGGAGTCTACGAGCAGTACTTC. Translation: CASSKPGQGVYEQYF.

Here the CDR3 reads CASSLGDRIYGYTF. CDR3 nucleotide sequence: TGTGCCAGCAGCTTGGGTGACAGAATCTATGGCTACACCTTC. The chain carries TRBV5-4 and TRBJ1-2, with D perhaps matching TRBD1 (5 bases). V dropped 0 bases and J dropped 4 bases, with 10 bases sitting between them. Germline CDR1 is SGHNT and CDR2 is YYREEE (reference sequence). The CDR3 covers 14 residues.

The chain couples TRBV19 to TRBJ1-6; TRBD1 aligns across 7 bases. This CDR3 has 16 residues. Losses at the gene ends were 6 bases for V and 6 bases for J; bases not matched to a gene: 11. Germline CDR1 is LNHDA and CDR2 is SQIVND (reference sequence). The DNA of the CDR3 is TGTGCCAGTAGGGCAACCACAGGGGACGGTAATTCACCCCTCCACTTT. It translates to CASRATTGDGNSPLHF.

J is TRBJ2-5 and V is TRBV10-3; 12 bases match TRBD2. Germline V gives CDR1 ENHRY, CDR2 SYGVKD. V shed 3 bases and J 4 bases; nucleotides not matched to a gene: 12. CDR3 length: 18 amino acids. The CDR3: CAISEAGLAGTGGETQYF. The CDR3 region has the DNA TGTGCCATCAGTGAAGCCGGACTAGCGGGGACGGGTGGAGAGACCCAGTACTTC.

This CDR3 is CASSQGLAYEQYF. CDR3 bases: TGCGCCAGCAGCCAAGGGTTGGCCTACGAGCAGTACTTC. This chain joins TRBV4-3 and TRBJ2-7; no reliable D call. V lost 1 base, J lost 2 bases, and 6 bases lay in between. Germline V gene lookup returns CDR1 LGHNA and CDR2 YSLEER. This CDR3 has 13 residues.

V usage is TRBV6-6 and J usage is TRBJ1-4; D gene uncertain. The CDR3 has 13 amino acids. Deletions cut 10 bases from V and 5 bases from J, with 14 bases between. Germline CDR1 reads MNHNY; CDR2 reads SVGAGI (reference sequence). Here the CDR3 reads CATPDSTNEKLFF. The CDR3 bases are TGTGCCACCCCTGATAGCACCAATGAAAAACTGTTTTTT.

CDR3 bases: TGCGCCAGCAACCTCGCCCCTGACAGCGGCTATGGCTACACCTTC. Protein sequence: CASNLAPDSGYGYTF. The chain has TRBV5-1 and TRBJ1-2, with D maybe TRBD1 (5 bases). CDR3 length: 15 amino acids. The V gene's germline CDR1 is SGHRS and CDR2 YFSETQ. Trimming left V 6 bases short and J 4 bases short, with 19 bases between.

The V gene is TRBV6-1, the J gene TRBJ1-1; maybe TRBD1 (5 bases). CDR1 and CDR2 (germline): MNHNS, SASEGT. Trimming removed 5 bases from V and 7 bases from J, with 14 bases in between. CDR3 size: 13 residues. The CDR3 bases are TGTGCCAGCAGTCCCCGCAGGGACGGTGAAGCTTTCTTT. Translating gives CASSPRRDGEAFF.

The chain joins TRBV6-1 to TRBJ2-7; no clear D. Trimming shortened V by 10 bases and J by 12 bases, and 13 bases separated the two germline ends. The germline gives CDR1 MNHNS, CDR2 SASEGT. There are 9 residues in the CDR3. The CDR3: CATSLPLYF. The CDR3 nucleotides are TGTGCCACCTCCCTCCCCCTGTACTTC.

The CDR3 loop is CASSLTAYSNQPQHF. CDR3 nucleotides: TGTGCCAGCAGTCTGACAGCCTATAGCAATCAGCCCCAGCATTTT. The chain links TRBV6-5 to TRBJ1-5; D is perhaps TRBD1 (5 bases). CDR1 and CDR2 from the germline V gene are MNHEY and SVGAGI. This CDR3 is built from 15 residues. V dropped 5 bases and J dropped 0 bases, with 11 bases sitting between them.

The chain recombines TRBV4-3 with TRBJ1-3; D gene unclear. The germline V gene has CDR1 LGHNA and CDR2 YSLEER. Trimming removed 0 bases at V and 2 bases at J, with 11 bases between. There are 16 residues in the CDR3. The CDR3 bases are TGCGCCAGCAGCCAAGACATAAGGATACCTGGAAACACCATATATTTT. Translation gives CASSQDIRIPGNTIYF.

This clone was observed a handful of times. The rearrangement links TRBV18 to TRBJ2-4, with no clear D. The V end was cut by 3 bases, the J end by 15 bases, with 15 bases between. The CDR3 runs to 12 residues. Germline V gene sequence: CDR1 KGHSH, CDR2 LQKENI. The DNA for the CDR3 is TGTGCCAGCTCACCTTCGCTAGATATGATGTACTTC. Translating it yields CASSPSLDMMYF.

As regards this clone: Since no conserved phenylalanine or tryptophan closes the CDR3, a read error is the likely cause. It is unclear where the CDR3 begins or ends on the DNA, so no DNA is shown, and the CDR3 is as TCRdb lists it. This CDR3 is CASSYDGLAGALL. The chain links TRBV6-5 to TRBJ2-7; TRBD2 is the table's D call and was not checked against the DNA. Including both end residues, the CDR3 is 13 amino acids long. CDR1 is MNHEY and CDR2 is SVGAGI in the germline V gene.

The rearrangement uses TRBV18 and TRBJ1-1, with TRBD1 as a possible D gene (6 bases). The CDR3 contains 18 residues. Germline CDR1 KGHSH, CDR2 LQKENI. Trimming took 3 bases from V and 1 from J, leaving 21 bases between them. CDR3 coding DNA: TGTGCCAGCTCACCGCTCCCACTGGACAGCGAGACGAACACTGAAGCTTTCTTT. Encoded protein: CASSPLPLDSETNTEAFF.

V usage is TRBV7-9 and J usage is TRBJ2-3; D remains ambiguous. The CDR3 totals 15 residues. Trimming took off 5 bases at V and 1 base at J, with 13 bases between the two ends. Germline V gene lookup returns CDR1 SEHNR and CDR2 FQNEAQ (reference sequence). CDR3 in amino acids: CASSAEGRGTDTQYF. CDR3 DNA sequence: TGTGCCAGCAGCGCTGAAGGAAGGGGCACAGATACGCAGTATTTT.

V and J are TRBV7-2 and TRBJ2-3; TRBD1 aligns across 11 bases. The V gene's germline CDR1 is SGHTA and CDR2 FQGNSA. V trimming: 3 bases; J trimming: 4 bases; junction bases outside the gene matches: 0. CDR3 length: 14 residues. CDR3 sequence: CASSLGQGADTQYF. CDR3 DNA: TGTGCCAGCAGCTTGGGACAGGGGGCAGATACGCAGTATTTT.